The 10 T cell receptor beta chains listed next were all sequenced from one sample in a study of T-cell reconstitution after alpha-beta-depleted transplantation in children. Unique molecular identifiers tagged the TCRbeta library. TCRdb reprocessed the PCR reads with MiXCR, giving one entry per CDR3 protein. The table lists about 100,000 distinct CDR3 sequences, around 7.8% of them singletons, with about a sixth in the top ten. The sample consisted of PBMCs, taken before TCRalphabeta/CD19-depleted stem cell transplant. These receptors were obtained from a boy between 2 and 10 years old with acute lymphoblastic leukemia, due to receive a stem cell transplant.

The genes are TRBV3-1 and TRBJ1-5, with D perhaps TRBD1 (5 bases). The germline V gene has CDR1 LGHDT and CDR2 YNNKEL (reference sequence). V lost 3 bases and J lost 1, with 7 bases in between. The CDR3 sequence is 14 residues long. This CDR3 reads CASSQAGSNQPQHF. As DNA, the CDR3 is TGTGCCAGCAGCCAGGCAGGGAGCAATCAGCCCCAGCATTTT.

The rearrangement joins TRBV11-2 to TRBJ2-7; 7 bases fit TRBD2. The V and J ends lost 4 bases and 6 bases, in that order; junction bases with no gene match: 6. Per germline, CDR1 SGHAT and CDR2 FQNNGV. The CDR3 consists of 13 residues. CDR3 amino acids: CASSSGGGGEQYF. In nucleotides, the CDR3 is TGTGCCAGCAGCTCCGGTGGGGGGGGCGAGCAGTACTTC.

This chain joins TRBV4-3 and TRBJ2-7, with D perhaps being TRBD1 or TRBD2 (7 bases each). The V gene's germline CDR1 is LGHNA and CDR2 YSLEER. Trimming shortened V by 0 bases and J by 0 bases, and 9 bases separated the two germline ends. This CDR3 contains 15 residues. The CDR3 DNA reads as TGCGCCAGCAGCCAAGACAGGGGGGGCTCCTACGAGCAGTACTTC. It specifies CASSQDRGGSYEQYF.

Many counts were recorded for this clonotype. The V gene is TRBV7-9, the J gene TRBJ2-7, with a tentative D call TRBD1 (6 bases). Trimming removed 5 bases at V and 1 base at J, with 15 bases between. This CDR3 region has 15 residues. CDR1 is SEHNR, CDR2 FQNEAQ, per germline (reference sequence). CDR3 DNA: TGTGCCAGCAGCCACGACAGGTGGGCATCCTACGAGCAGTACTTC. Its translation is CASSHDRWASYEQYF.

In this sample, this clonotype turned up many times. V gene TRBV4-2 combines with J gene TRBJ2-4, with TRBD2 matching 8 bases. Germline CDR1 reads LGHNA; CDR2 reads YNFKEQ. After removal of 4 bases from V and 7 bases from J, the junction contained 9 bases not matched to a gene. CDR3 length: 15 residues. CDR3 coding DNA: TGTGCCAGCAGCCCTCAGACTAGCGATTTCAACATTCAGTACTTC. Its protein is CASSPQTSDFNIQYF.

In this sample, this clonotype turned up a few times. The V call is TRBV7-3, the J call TRBJ2-2; the D gene could be TRBD1 or TRBD2 (5 bases each). The germline V gene encodes CDR1 SGHTA and CDR2 FQGTGA. The ends were cut back, 3 bases at V and 6 bases at J, with 11 bases in the middle. The CDR3 consists of 14 residues. This chain's CDR3 is CASSLGPTAGELFF. CDR3 bases: TGTGCCAGCAGCTTGGGACCTACGGCCGGGGAGCTGTTTTTT.

This clonotype was detected ten times or more. In DNA form, the CDR3 reads TGTGCAACTAGCGGGGGGTACAATGAGCAGTTCTTC. Protein: CATSGGYNEQFF. V gene TRBV10-3 combines with J gene TRBJ2-1, with 12 bases identical to TRBD2. The CDR3 sequence is 12 residues long. Germline CDR1 ENHRY, CDR2 SYGVKD.

This clonotype was counted ten times or more. V is TRBV7-2 and J is TRBJ1-1, with 8 bases fitting TRBD1. The CDR3 extends over 13 amino acids. Germline trimming cut 5 bases from V and 11 bases from J; bases unmatched to any gene: 10. The germline V gene has CDR1 SGHTA and CDR2 FQGNSA. CDR3 in DNA: TGTGCCAGCAGCAAGGGACAGGCGGAGGAGGCTTTCTTT. The encoded protein is CASSKGQAEEAFF.

V gene TRBV27 combines with J gene TRBJ1-1; 8 bases are shared with TRBD1. V gave up 5 bases and J gave up 4 bases; unmatched junction bases: 12. The CDR3 is made up of 16 amino acids. CDR1 and CDR2 from the germline V gene are MNHEY and SMNVEV (reference sequence). CDR3 loop: CASSVYRGTGATEAFF. DNA for the CDR3: TGTGCCAGCAGTGTATACAGGGGGACTGGGGCCACTGAAGCTTTCTTT.

The rearrangement links TRBV5-1 to TRBJ2-5; TRBD1 aligns across 9 bases. This CDR3 is 15 amino acids long. Germline trimming cut 2 bases from V and 2 bases from J; bases unmatched to any gene: 4. CDR1 SGHRS and CDR2 YFSETQ come from the germline V gene. The CDR3 reads CASSFRDRDQETQYF. Written as DNA, the CDR3 is TGCGCCAGCAGCTTCCGGGACAGGGATCAAGAGACCCAGTACTTC.